This is a list of T cell receptor beta chains from one sample in a study of human T cells and chemical hapten exposure. TCRdb re-derived calls from the RACE reads in MiXCR, one entry per CDR3 protein. The table includes 150,000 to 200,000 distinct CDR3 sequences, 14% detected once. Specimen: whole blood, collected in connection with sensitization to the hapten diphenylcyclopropenone (DPC). The receptors were sampled from a woman aged 30 to 39 with alopecia areata. Some clones in this sample may be carry-over from other donors' samples. The CDR3 runs from the conserved cysteine through the conserved F or W. D genes are given only for firm matches. Only part of the rows carry a size: once, few, many, or a class if the clone is expanded.

j_gene,d_gene,v_gene,abundance,CDR3aa,CDR3nt
TRBJ2-1,.,TRBV9,.,CASSVSRDYNEQFF,TGTGCCAGTAGCGTCTCGAGGGACTACAATGAGCAGTTCTTC
TRBJ1-4,.,TRBV28,.,CASSSPRDEKLFF,TGTGCCAGCAGTTCCCCACGGGATGAAAAACTGTTTTTT
TRBJ2-2,.,TRBV7-2,.,CASSLVSSRNTGELFF,TGTGCCAGCAGCTTAGTCTCCTCGAGGAACACCGGGGAGCTGTTTTTT
TRBJ2-2,.,TRBV12-3/TRBV12-4,.,CASRLNTGELFF,TGTGCCAGCAGGCTTAACACCGGGGAGCTGTTTTTT
TRBJ2-5,TRBD1,TRBV20-1,.,CSAPSGTEETQYF,TGCAGTGCTCCGTCCGGGACAGAAGAGACCCAGTACTTC
TRBJ2-7,.,TRBV9,few,CASSPGTKLSYEQYF,TGTGCCAGCAGCCCGGGGACAAAGCTCTCCTACGAGCAGTACTTC
TRBJ2-2,.,TRBV28,.,CASSLLGPGELFF,TGTGCCAGCAGTTTACTAGGGCCCGGGGAGCTGTTTTTT
TRBJ1-2,TRBD1,TRBV5-4,many,CASIRQGSVAGYTF,TGTGCCAGCATCAGACAGGGTAGCGTTGCTGGCTACACCTTC
TRBJ1-1,.,TRBV5-1,once,CASSLLAGRAEAFF,TGCGCCAGCAGCTTGTTAGCCGGGCGGGCTGAAGCTTTCTTT
TRBJ1-6,.,TRBV20-1,many,CSARGENSYNSPLHF,TGCAGTGCTAGAGGCGAGAACTCCTATAATTCACCCCTCCACTTT
TRBJ2-5,.,TRBV7-7,many,CASSADLGSRETQYF,TGTGCCAGCAGCGCAGATTTAGGAAGCCGAGAGACCCAGTACTTC
TRBJ2-1,.,TRBV12-3/TRBV12-4,many,CASRWGLENEQFF,TGTGCCAGCAGGTGGGGACTCGAGAATGAGCAGTTCTTC
TRBJ1-5,.,TRBV5-6,few,CASSPRQGLGGNQPQHF,TGTGCCAGCAGCCCACGGCAAGGGTTAGGAGGCAATCAGCCCCAGCATTTT
TRBJ2-7,.,TRBV29-1,.,CSVARIPNGGLYEQYF,TGCAGCGTCGCCAGGATACCGAATGGCGGCCTCTACGAGCAGTACTTC
TRBJ1-5,TRBD1,TRBV28,few,CASIGQDLTQPQHF,TGTGCCAGCATCGGACAGGATTTAACTCAGCCCCAGCATTTT
TRBJ2-1,TRBD2,TRBV5-1,few,CASSSGLPSSYNEQFF,TGCGCCAGCAGCTCGGGACTACCAAGCTCCTACAATGAGCAGTTCTTC
TRBJ2-7,TRBD1,TRBV6-6,.,CASSPGQGTGEQYF,TGTGCCAGCAGTCCCGGACAGGGGACAGGCGAGCAGTACTTC
TRBJ2-1,.,TRBV5-6,.,CASSSNLEQFF,TGTGCCAGCAGCTCCAACTTGGAGCAGTTCTTC
TRBJ2-7,.,TRBV5-1,.,CASSLGTGSEQYF,TGCGCCAGCAGCTTGGGGACCGGGTCCGAGCAGTACTTC
TRBJ1-6,TRBD1,TRBV18,.,CASRVQGDSPLHF,TGTGCCAGCAGGGTGCAGGGGGATTCACCCCTCCACTTT
TRBJ1-4,.,TRBV4-2,few,CASSQEEEKLFF,TGTGCCAGCAGCCAAGAGGAAGAAAAACTGTTTTTT
TRBJ2-1,TRBD1,TRBV28,many,CASSPGQGFFGEQFF,TGTGCCAGCAGTCCGGGACAGGGTTTTTTTGGTGAGCAGTTCTTC
TRBJ1-1,.,TRBV11-2,.,CASRSPNTEAFF,TGTGCCAGCAGGTCCCCTAACACTGAAGCTTTCTTT
TRBJ2-3,TRBD1,TRBV7-6,.,CASSLQGVLTDTQYF,TGTGCCAGCAGCCTGCAGGGGGTCCTCACAGATACGCAGTATTTT
TRBJ2-1,TRBD1,TRBV11-3,many,CASSRTGAYNEQFF,TGTGCCAGCAGTCGGACAGGGGCCTACAATGAGCAGTTCTTC
TRBJ1-1,.,TRBV7-9,.,CASSPEFDTEAFF,TGTGCCAGCAGCCCAGAATTCGACACTGAAGCTTTCTTT
TRBJ2-7,.,TRBV12-5,.,CASGLDDVGEQYF,TGTGCTAGTGGTTTGGACGATGTTGGCGAGCAGTACTTC
TRBJ1-5,.,TRBV3-1,many,CASSQGVLGRLNQPQHF,TGTGCCAGCAGCCAAGGCGTCTTGGGACGACTTAATCAGCCCCAGCATTTT
TRBJ2-5,TRBD2,TRBV7-2,few,CASSLATAGGATQYF,TGTGCCAGCAGCTTAGCTACGGCCGGGGGGGCGACCCAGTACTTC
TRBJ1-1,.,TRBV20-1,.,CSARSGARWTEAFF,TGCAGTGCTAGATCGGGGGCGCGATGGACTGAAGCTTTCTTT
TRBJ2-2,.,TRBV28,few,CAITPGLTGELFF,TGTGCCATCACCCCCGGTCTTACCGGGGAGCTGTTTTTT
TRBJ1-1,TRBD1,TRBV24-1,many,CATAGTGGTEAFF,TGTGCCACCGCAGGGACAGGGGGCACTGAAGCTTTCTTT
TRBJ1-1,.,TRBV7-3,many,CASSSQGPNTEAFF,TGTGCCAGCAGCTCACAGGGCCCAAACACTGAAGCTTTCTTT
TRBJ1-1,TRBD1,TRBV6-1,many,CASSDTPPTGVTFF,TGTGCCAGCAGTGATACCCCCCCGACAGGGGTAACTTTCTTT
TRBJ1-1,.,TRBV7-6,few,CASSLGSRAANTEAFF,TGTGCCAGCAGCTTAGGGAGTAGGGCAGCGAACACTGAAGCTTTCTTT
TRBJ2-5,.,TRBV6-5,.,CASSYSLNLKETQYF,TGTGCCAGCAGTTACTCCCTCAATCTGAAAGAGACCCAGTACTTC
TRBJ1-5,.,TRBV10-3,few,CAISGSGVGNQPQHF,TGTGCCATCAGTGGGTCAGGAGTTGGCAATCAGCCCCAGCATTTT
TRBJ1-1,.,TRBV10-3,.,CAISEQRGVTEAFF,TGTGCCATCAGTGAACAACGGGGGGTCACTGAAGCTTTCTTT
TRBJ2-5,.,TRBV7-3,few,CASSFQARETQYF,TGTGCCAGCAGCTTCCAAGCTCGGGAGACCCAGTACTTC
TRBJ1-6,.,TRBV30,many,CAWSVQGRGKSSPLHF,TGTGCCTGGAGTGTACAAGGTCGGGGAAAGAGCTCACCCCTCCACTTT
TRBJ2-5,TRBD1,TRBV3-1,.,CASRPGTEKETQYF,TGTGCCAGCAGACCCGGGACAGAAAAAGAGACCCAGTACTTC
TRBJ2-3,TRBD2,TRBV13,.,CASSPRGGGTDTQYF,TGTGCCAGCAGCCCGCGGGGGGGCGGGACAGATACGCAGTATTTT
TRBJ1-1,.,TRBV14,few,CASSQRAGRRDTEAFF,TGTGCCAGCAGCCAGAGGGCAGGGCGGAGGGACACTGAAGCTTTCTTT
TRBJ2-1,.,TRBV6-6,few,CASSRVGSGSNEQFF,TGTGCCAGCAGTCGAGTCGGTAGCGGCTCCAATGAGCAGTTCTTC
TRBJ1-1,.,TRBV29-1,.,CSVFSYTEAFF,TGCAGCGTTTTCTCCTACACTGAAGCTTTCTTT
TRBJ1-4,.,TRBV4-3,few,CASSPQSSISTNEKLFF,TGCGCCAGCAGCCCACAGAGCTCTATTTCAACTAATGAAAAACTGTTTTTT
TRBJ1-4,.,TRBV20-1,few,CSARMGSRNEKLFF,TGCAGTGCTAGAATGGGCAGCAGAAATGAAAAACTGTTTTTT
TRBJ2-1,TRBD2,TRBV20-1,many,CSARGPGLAIHEQFF,TGCAGTGCTAGAGGGCCGGGACTAGCGATCCATGAGCAGTTCTTC
TRBJ2-7,TRBD2,TRBV4-2,.,CAGSQEALLAGPYEQYF,TGTGCCGGCAGCCAAGAGGCATTGCTAGCGGGGCCCTACGAGCAGTACTTC
TRBJ1-5,.,TRBV12-3/TRBV12-4,.,CASSKDGGNQPQHF,TGTGCCAGCAGTAAAGACGGAGGCAATCAGCCCCAGCATTTT
TRBJ1-3,.,TRBV7-2,.,CASSQSRVVSGNTIYF,TGTGCCAGCAGCCAATCGAGGGTTGTCTCTGGAAACACCATATATTTT
TRBJ2-6,.,TRBV28,.,CASSPANSGANVLTF,TGTGCCAGCAGTCCCGCCAACTCTGGGGCCAACGTCCTGACTTTC
TRBJ2-7,TRBD2,TRBV20-1,few,CSARAYSGRADLEYEQYF,TGCAGTGCTAGAGCGTATAGCGGGAGAGCCGACCTGGAGTACGAGCAGTACTTC